This T cell receptor (beta chain) was identified in a study of OX40 agonist ivuxolimab in advanced cancers. As for the study in general: Partial responses were achieved by three patients, of whom one had hepatocellular carcinoma and two had cutaneous melanoma.

Study outcomes and limitations: Clonal expansion in partial responders at 0.1-3.0 mg/kg ranked among the lowest.

Regarding this clone: Its specificity is unknown.

The length of the CDR3 is 14 residues. Looked up from germline, CDR1 is KGHSH and CDR2 is LQKENI. Trimming removed 7 bases from V and 5 bases from J, with 17 bases in between. Sequencing was performed with immunoSEQ multiplex PCR; in TCRdb, only in-frame clones are kept and a portion is missing. This sample yields 56,000 or so clones, of which 82% are seen a single time; 3% to 4.5% belongs to the top ten. The genes are TRBV18 and TRBJ1-2; D unresolved. This TCR was sampled from an adult with an advanced solid tumor such as melanoma, head and neck, liver or kidney cancer. The sample was CD4+ or CD8+ T cells sorted from blood, taken in a trial of the OX40 agonist ivuxolimab. The CDR3 here is CASFPQDVNYGYTF. In nucleotides, the CDR3 is TGTGCCAGCTTCCCCCAGGATGTCAATTATGGCTACACCTTC.